The 8 T cell receptor beta chains below come from one sample, sequenced in a study of blood T cell repertoires in COVID-19. Only in-frame clones appear in the TCRdb table, and some are missing; sequencing was by immunoSEQ multiplex PCR. The sample has over 450,000 clones, 75% to 90% seen once. Sequenced sample: peripheral blood. These receptors were obtained from a man between 18 and 29 years old with COVID-19, enrolled during active disease.

Worth noting for this clone: The same CDR3 can be traced to other DNA sequences in this sample. The rearrangement joins TRBV5-1 to TRBJ2-5, with 7 bases matching TRBD2. Losses at the gene ends were 4 bases for V and 3 bases for J; bases not matched to a gene: 6. CDR1 is SGHRS and CDR2 is YFSETQ in the germline V gene. The CDR3 totals 14 residues. The CDR3 nucleotides read TGCGCCAGCAGCCTAGAGCGGGGCGAAGAGACCCAGTACTTC. Translating gives CASSLERGEETQYF.

The V gene is TRBV5-1, the J gene TRBJ2-7; 14 nucleotides align to TRBD2. V gave up 0 bases and J gave up 12 bases; unmatched junction bases: 5. The length of the CDR3 is 14 residues. Germline-derived CDR1 and CDR2 are SGHRS and YFSETQ. The CDR3, as DNA: TGCGCCAGCAGCTTGGGACTAGCGGGAGGGCCTACGTACTTC. Amino acid sequence: CASSLGLAGGPTYF.

The chain combines TRBV5-6 with TRBJ2-7; weak D call: TRBD1 (5 bases). The germline V gene encodes CDR1 SGHDT and CDR2 YYEEEE. The CDR3 has 13 residues. V dropped 4 bases and J dropped 3 bases, with 11 bases sitting between them. DNA of the CDR3: TGTGCCAGCAGCATCGACAGACGCTACGAGCAGTACTTC. Protein product: CASSIDRRYEQYF.

The chain joins TRBV12-2 to TRBJ2-7; the D call TRBD1 from the table was never checked on the DNA. TRBV12-2 is a recognized pseudogene. This CDR3 contains 15 residues. CDR3 sequence: CASRFRQGRDYEQYF. The CDR3 bases are TGTGCAAGTCGCTTTCGACAGGGGAGGGACTACGAGCAGTACTTC.

The chain recombines TRBV15 with TRBJ1-2, with TRBD1 matching 9 bases. The CDR3 spans 16 residues. J was trimmed by 1 base and V by 4 bases; bases with no gene match: 7. CDR1 is LNHNV and CDR2 is YYDKDF in the germline V gene (reference sequence). CDR3 coding DNA: TGTGCCACCAGCACCCGGGACAGGGAATTTAACTATGGCTACACCTTC. Its protein is CATSTRDREFNYGYTF.

This clone has a handful of counts. This chain joins TRBV24-1 and TRBJ1-2; TRBD1 matches at 8 bases. V shed 8 bases, J shed 4 bases, and the junction held 8 bases outside the gene matches. This CDR3 has 14 residues. The germline V gene encodes CDR1 KGHDR and CDR2 SFDVKD. The CDR3 nucleotides read TGTGCCACCAACCCAGGGGGCTTAGTCTATGGCTACACCTTC. Translated, it gives CATNPGGLVYGYTF.

This clone was seen just once. The rearrangement links TRBV9 to TRBJ2-3, with 8 bases matching TRBD1. V trimming: 4 bases; J trimming: 2 bases; junction bases outside the gene matches: 3. The germline V gene encodes CDR1 SGDLS and CDR2 YYNGEE. The CDR3 is made up of 14 amino acids. The CDR3 DNA reads as TGTGCCAGCAGCCCGACAGGGGCCACAGATACGCAGTATTTT. Its protein product is CASSPTGATDTQYF.

The chain uses TRBV18 and TRBJ2-2; no firm D call. The CDR3 length is 14 residues. V shed 9 bases and J shed 0 bases, with 11 bases lying between them. CDR1 and CDR2 (germline): KGHSH, LQKENI. The CDR3 spells CASSRIANTGELFF. DNA for the CDR3: TGTGCCAGTTCGCGGATCGCGAACACCGGGGAGCTGTTTTTT.